This TCR beta chain was identified in a study of cytomegalovirus exposure and HLA in healthy donors. Notes on the study in general: Common viral pathogens (according to a later analysis) appeared linked to several of the most significant clusters.

The PCR used 60 Vbeta and 13 Jbeta primers. This table comes from immunoSEQ multiplex PCR, and its TCRdb copy is limited to in-frame clones, with some not included. The specimen's table records fewer than 100,000 clones. Germline assignment: CDR1 MGHRA and CDR2 YSYEKL. The CDR3 is 14 amino acids. V trimming: 7 bases; J trimming: 2 bases; junction bases outside the gene matches: 5. As to this clone: Its antigen remains unidentified.

The sequencing sample was made of PBMCs. This TCR came from a man in his fifties or sixties in good health and CMV-seronegative. The chain links TRBV4-1 to TRBJ1-5; TRBD1 agrees at 7 bases. The CDR3 coding sequence is TGCGCCAGCAACAGGGGAGTCGGCAATCAGCCCCAGCATTTT. Its protein product is CASNRGVGNQPQHF.